This paragraph covers one TCR beta chain sequence. The antigen is not known. This entry belongs to a study of STAT5B mutations in CD4+ large granular lymphocyte leukemia. General study results and limits: 8/27 top patient clones versus 2/35 control clones were TRBV06-family.

Sequencing used immunoSEQ multiplex PCR; TCRdb keeps in-frame clones, though not all of them. The sample includes about 20,000 clones, more than 75% seen only once; the top ten take 8.6%. The CDR3 extends over 11 amino acids. Deletions cut 7 bases from V and 5 bases from J, with 11 bases between. Germline CDR1 reads SQVTM; CDR2 reads ANQGSEA. The TCR sequence derives from a human donor in good health. Sequencing was performed on CD4+ T cells from blood buffy coats. The rearrangement uses TRBV29-1 and TRBJ1-1; D call uncertain. The CDR3 protein is CSAGSLTEAFF. The CDR3 region has the DNA TGCAGCGCAGGATCCTTGACTGAAGCTTTCTTT.